Following are 20 T cell receptor beta chains from one sample sequenced in a study of breast tumors, draining lymph nodes, adjacent tissues. TCRdb ran MiXCR on the multiplex PCR reads and lists one entry per CDR3 protein. The table lists some 230,000 distinct CDR3 sequences, nearly 35% of them singletons, with 3% to 4.5% in the top ten. The lymph nodes were axillary draining lymph nodes from breast cancer patients. The sequenced sample consisted of axillary lymph node tissue. These receptors were taken from a female donor with breast cancer. Some clones in this sample may be carry-over from other donors' samples.

This clonotype came up once. As DNA, the CDR3 is TGTGCCAGCAGCCCGGGACAGTGGCTAGGCGGCTACACCTTC. Translated, it gives CASSPGQWLGGYTF. The chain has TRBV7-8 and TRBJ1-2, with 7 positions matching TRBD1. CDR1 and CDR2 (germline): SGHVS, FQNEAQ. The CDR3 loop spans 14 amino acids. J was trimmed by 8 bases and V by 5 bases; bases with no gene match: 11.

This clonotype has more than one count but fewer than ten. The chain is built from TRBV6-5 and TRBJ2-2; D gene ambiguous. Germline CDR1 MNHEY, CDR2 SVGAGI. The V end lost 5 bases, the J end lost 7 bases, and 5 bases lay between the germline ends. CDR3 length: 11 amino acids. In nucleotides, the CDR3 is TGTGCCAGCAGTCACCGCGGGGAGCTGTTTTTT. It is translated as CASSHRGELFF.

The chain links TRBV7-8 to TRBJ2-7, with TRBD2 matching over 11 bases. Germline assignment: CDR1 SGHVS and CDR2 FQNEAQ. Trimming cost V 4 bases and J 2 bases; bases outside gene matches: 10. CDR3 length: 17 amino acids. CDR3 amino acids: CASSSGTSGAVAYEQYF. The CDR3 DNA sequence: TGTGCCAGCAGCTCCGGGACTAGCGGAGCCGTGGCCTACGAGCAGTACTTC.

The genes are TRBV20-1 and TRBJ2-7; D is unresolved. The ends were cut back, 1 base at V and 5 bases at J, with 18 bases in the middle. The CDR3 has 15 residues. Per germline, CDR1 DFQATT and CDR2 SNEGSKA (reference sequence). In DNA, the CDR3 is TGCAGTGCTAGAGGGTTAAACATGGAGTACCACGAGCAGTACTTC. The encoded protein is CSARGLNMEYHEQYF.

Details on this clonotype: A read error may account for a junction end that differs from germline. The chain uses TRBV19 and TRBJ2-5, with 13 bases fitting TRBD2. The CDR3 has 17 amino acids. Germline-derived CDR1 and CDR2 are LNHDA and SQIVND (reference sequence). The CDR3 coding sequence is TGTGCCAGTAGTAGATCCGGGACTAGCGGGACTCAAGAAACCCAGTACTTC. Amino acids: CASSRSGTSGTQETQYF.

This chain connects TRBV29-1 to TRBJ2-7; D is possibly TRBD1 (5 bases). CDR1 is SQVTM and CDR2 is ANQGSEA in the germline V gene. The CDR3 is 13 amino acids. Trimming removed 8 bases from V and 5 bases from J, with 19 bases in between. The CDR3 nucleotides are TGCAGCAGTTTTAAGGCAGGGATCCACGAGCAGTACTTC. This codes for CSSFKAGIHEQYF.

The genes are TRBV6-6 and TRBJ1-5, with a possible D match to TRBD1 (5 bases). Germline V CDR1 and CDR2: MNHNY, SVGAGI (reference sequence). The CDR3 has 16 amino acids. The ends were cut back, 5 bases at V and 1 base at J, with 15 bases in the middle. The CDR3 DNA sequence: TGTGCCAGCAGTCACCGGGAGAGGGGCAGCAATCAGCCCCAGCATTTT. Translated, it gives CASSHRERGSNQPQHF.

This clonotype is a singleton in its sample. This may arise from a read error, as a much more abundant clone is one base away. This rearrangement joins TRBV5-1 to TRBJ1-2, with D tentatively TRBD1 (6 bases). CDR3 length equals 19 residues. The V and J ends lost 4 bases and 3 bases respectively, with 28 bases between them. CDR1 and CDR2 from the germline V gene are SGHRS and YFSETQ. The CDR3 DNA reads TGCGCCAGCAGCCCGGAAACTCTTATAATCACAGGGCTTGACTATGGCTACACCTTC. Amino acid sequence: CASSPETLIITGLDYGYTF.

In its sample, this clonotype was seen many times. V usage is TRBV2 and J usage is TRBJ1-4; D unresolved. The CDR3 has 15 residues. The germline V gene encodes CDR1 SNHLY and CDR2 FYNNEI. V was cut by 5 bases and J by 2 bases, with 12 bases left in between. The CDR3 is CASSRIGSTNEKLFF. CDR3 nucleotide sequence: TGTGCCAGCAGTCGGATAGGGAGTACTAATGAAAAACTGTTTTTT.

This clonotype was observed a few times. One base away lies a much larger clone, so this may be a sequencing read error. The conserved final phenylalanine or tryptophan is absent from the CDR3, which likely points to a read error. For the CDR3, the DNA is TGTGCCAGCAGCCCAGACCCCGCACACAATGAGCAGTTCCTC. The encoded protein is CASSPDPAHNEQFL. The J gene is TRBJ2-1, the V gene TRBV7-2; D is unresolved. CDR3 length: 14 amino acids. Trimming shortened V by 5 bases and J by 5 bases, and 13 bases separated the two germline ends. Germline V gives CDR1 SGHTA, CDR2 FQGNSA.

This clonotype was observed at least ten times. The chain is built from TRBV12-3 or TRBV12-4 and TRBJ2-2; 10 bases align to TRBD2. Trimming took 5 bases from V and 6 from J; bases not matched to a gene: 6. The CDR3 has 15 residues. Here the CDR3 DNA reads TGTGCCAGCAGTCAATCCGGGACTAGCGCCGGGGAGCTGTTTTTT. This translates into CASSQSGTSAGELFF.

The chain recombines TRBV30 with TRBJ2-1; D perhaps matches TRBD2 (5 bases). CDR1 is GTSNPN, CDR2 SVGIG, per germline (reference sequence). V lost 5 bases to trimming and J lost 4 bases, with 21 bases between them. This CDR3 spans 16 amino acids. The CDR3 DNA follows: TGTGCCTGGGGGAAAGCGAGCGGCCCTTGGTACAATGAGCAGTTCTTC. Translation: CAWGKASGPWYNEQFF.

The chain links TRBV20-1 to TRBJ2-7; 10 bases line up with TRBD2. CDR1 DFQATT and CDR2 SNEGSKA come from the germline V gene (reference sequence). The trim removed 5 bases at V and 3 bases at J, leaving 13 bases unmatched. The CDR3 totals 16 residues. The CDR3 region has the DNA TGCAGTGCTGGAGGAACTAGCGGGACCGCGGGCTACGAGCAGTACTTC. Protein product: CSAGGTSGTAGYEQYF.

This clonotype showed up many times. This sequence joins TRBV5-5 and TRBJ1-6, with 7 positions matching TRBD1. Germline assignment: CDR1 SGHKS and CDR2 YYEKEE (reference sequence). The CDR3 runs to 15 residues. After removal of 4 bases from V and 9 bases from J, the junction contained 10 bases not matched to a gene. CDR3 sequence: CASSALGQVFSPLHF. In DNA form, the CDR3 reads TGTGCCAGCAGCGCACTCGGACAGGTTTTTTCACCCCTCCACTTT.

Note on this clonotype: This may be a read error: a much more frequent sequence differs by one nucleotide. The chain combines TRBV12-5 with TRBJ2-3; 8 bases match TRBD1. J lost 8 bases, V lost 3 bases, and 10 bases had no gene match. There are 15 residues in the CDR3. In germline, CDR1 is LGHNT, CDR2 FRNRAP. The CDR3 region has the DNA TGTGCTAGTGGTTTCCGGACAGGGCAGGGGGGTACGCAGTATTTT. The encoded protein is CASGFRTGQGGTQYF.

Regarding this clonotype: Lacking the conserved final phenylalanine or tryptophan, this CDR3 likely reflects a read error. The DNA is omitted, as the CDR3 cannot be located on it reliably, and the CDR3 follows TCRdb's listing. The CDR3 reads CAISESGT. The chain employs TRBV10-3 and TRBJ1-3. Germline lookup yields CDR1 ENHRY and CDR2 SYGVKD. The CDR3 numbers 8 amino acids, ends counted.

With respect to this clonotype: This clone may be a read error of a much larger clone one base away. CDR3 DNA sequence: TGTGCCAGCAGCCTCTGGCCCACGAACACCGGGGAGCTGTTTTTT. Protein: CASSLWPTNTGELFF. The chain uses TRBV13 and TRBJ2-2; unclear D gene. Germline V gene lookup returns CDR1 PRHDT and CDR2 FYEKMQ (reference sequence). With 5 bases removed from V and 0 bases from J, the gap between germline ends came to 10 bases. The CDR3 runs to 15 residues.

This clonotype was found many times. V gene TRBV7-3 combines with J gene TRBJ2-7, with D perhaps matching TRBD1 (6 bases). Per the germline V gene, CDR1 is SGHTA and CDR2 is FQGTGA. CDR3 size: 13 residues. Trimming pared 6 bases from V and 2 bases from J, leaving 11 bases between. The CDR3: CASSQGHAYEQYF. CDR3 DNA: TGTGCCAGCAGTCAGGGACATGCCTACGAGCAGTACTTC. Using reference TRBV7-3 and TRBJ2-7 for the parts outside the CDR3, the full variable domain is GAGVSQTPSNKVTEKGKYVELRCDPISGHTALYWYRQSLGQGPEFLIYFQGTGAADDSGLPNDRFFAVRPEGSVSTLKIQRTERGDSAVYLCASSQGHAYEQYFGPGTRLTVT.

V gene TRBV2 combines with J gene TRBJ1-5; D not certain. V dropped 6 bases and J dropped 1 base, with 13 bases sitting between them. The CDR3 has 15 residues. Germline V CDR1 and CDR2: SNHLY, FYNNEI. CDR3 sequence reads: CASRKQILSNQPQHF. CDR3 DNA: TGTGCCAGCAGAAAACAGATCCTAAGCAATCAGCCCCAGCATTTT.

This clonotype was seen many times. The genes are TRBV18 and TRBJ2-2, with D possibly being TRBD1 (5 bases). The V end was cut by 7 bases, the J end by 1 base, with 13 bases between. In germline, CDR1 is KGHSH, CDR2 LQKENI. The CDR3 consists of 15 residues. CDR3: CASFSSQGNTGELFF. CDR3 bases: TGTGCCAGCTTCTCCTCCCAGGGGAACACCGGGGAGCTGTTTTTT.